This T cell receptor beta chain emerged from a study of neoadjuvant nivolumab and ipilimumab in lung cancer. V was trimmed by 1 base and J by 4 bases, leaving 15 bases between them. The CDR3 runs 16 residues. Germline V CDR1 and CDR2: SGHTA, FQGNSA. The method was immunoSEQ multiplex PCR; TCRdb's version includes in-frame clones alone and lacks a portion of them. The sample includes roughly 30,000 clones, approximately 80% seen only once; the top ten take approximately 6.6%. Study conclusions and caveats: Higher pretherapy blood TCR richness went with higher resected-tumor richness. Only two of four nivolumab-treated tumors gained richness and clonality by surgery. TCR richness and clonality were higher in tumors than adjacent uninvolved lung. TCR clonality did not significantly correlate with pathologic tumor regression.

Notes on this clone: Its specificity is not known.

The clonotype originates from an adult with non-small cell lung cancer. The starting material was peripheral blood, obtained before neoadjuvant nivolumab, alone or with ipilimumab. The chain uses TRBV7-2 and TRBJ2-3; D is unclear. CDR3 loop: CASSLGPRPLADTQYF. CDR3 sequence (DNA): TGTGCCAGCAGCTTAGGACCACGTCCCTTGGCAGATACGCAGTATTTT.